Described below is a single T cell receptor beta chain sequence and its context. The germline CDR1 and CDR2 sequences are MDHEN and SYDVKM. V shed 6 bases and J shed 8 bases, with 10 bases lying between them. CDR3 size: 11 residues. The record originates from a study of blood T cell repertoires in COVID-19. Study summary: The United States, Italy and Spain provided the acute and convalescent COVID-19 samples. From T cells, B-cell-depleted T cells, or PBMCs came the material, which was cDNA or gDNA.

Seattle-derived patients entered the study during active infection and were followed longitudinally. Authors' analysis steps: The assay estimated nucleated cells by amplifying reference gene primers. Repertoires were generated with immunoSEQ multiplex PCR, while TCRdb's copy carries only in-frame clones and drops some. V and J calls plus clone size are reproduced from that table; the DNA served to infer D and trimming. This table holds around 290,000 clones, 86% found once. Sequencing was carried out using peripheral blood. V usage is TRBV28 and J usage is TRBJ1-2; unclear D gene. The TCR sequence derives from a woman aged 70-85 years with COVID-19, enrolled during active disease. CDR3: CASRSQLGYTF. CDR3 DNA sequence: TGTGCCAGCAGATCCCAATTGGGCTACACCTTC.